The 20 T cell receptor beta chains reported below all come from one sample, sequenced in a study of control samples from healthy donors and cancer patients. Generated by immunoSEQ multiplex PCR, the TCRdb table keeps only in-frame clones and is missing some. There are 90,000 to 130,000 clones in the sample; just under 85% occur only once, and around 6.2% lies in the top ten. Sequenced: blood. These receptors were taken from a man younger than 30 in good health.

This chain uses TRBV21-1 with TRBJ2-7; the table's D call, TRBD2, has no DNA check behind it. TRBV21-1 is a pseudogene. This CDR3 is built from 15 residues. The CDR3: CASSKVHRGGYEQYF. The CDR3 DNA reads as TGTGCCAGCAGCAAAGTGCATCGGGGGGGGTACGAGCAGTACTTC.

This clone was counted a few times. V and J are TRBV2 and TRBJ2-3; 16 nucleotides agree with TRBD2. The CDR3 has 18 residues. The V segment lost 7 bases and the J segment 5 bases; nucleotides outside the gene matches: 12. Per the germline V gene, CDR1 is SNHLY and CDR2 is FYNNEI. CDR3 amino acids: CASTTPGLAGGPEDTQYF. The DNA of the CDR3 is TGTGCCAGCACCACGCCGGGACTAGCGGGGGGGCCGGAAGATACGCAGTATTTT.

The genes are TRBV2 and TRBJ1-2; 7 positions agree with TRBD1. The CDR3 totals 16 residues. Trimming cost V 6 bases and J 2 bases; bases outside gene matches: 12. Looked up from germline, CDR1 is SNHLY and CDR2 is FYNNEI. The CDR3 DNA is TGTGCCAGCAGGGTCGACAGGGTCCCCTTCAACTATGGCTACACCTTC. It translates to CASRVDRVPFNYGYTF.

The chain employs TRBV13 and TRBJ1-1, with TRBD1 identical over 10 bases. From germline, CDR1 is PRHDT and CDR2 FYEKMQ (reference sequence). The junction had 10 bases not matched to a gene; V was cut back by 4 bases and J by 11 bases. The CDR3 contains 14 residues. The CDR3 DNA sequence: TGTGCCAGCAGCTCCCGACAGGGGGCGCTTGACGCTTTCTTT. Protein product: CASSSRQGALDAFF.

CDR3 coding DNA: TGTGCCAGCAGTGATTACAGGGCTAATGAAAAACTGTTTTTT. It encodes CASSDYRANEKLFF. The chain uses TRBV25-1 and TRBJ1-4; D may be TRBD1 (6 bases). The germline V and J ends were trimmed by 3 bases and 3 bases, with 8 bases remaining between them. CDR1 and CDR2 (germline): MGHDK, SYGVNS. The CDR3 consists of 14 residues.

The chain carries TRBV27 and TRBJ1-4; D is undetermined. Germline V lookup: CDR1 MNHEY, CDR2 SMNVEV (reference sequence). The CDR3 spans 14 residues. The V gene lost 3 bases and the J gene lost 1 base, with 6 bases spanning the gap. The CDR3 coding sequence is TGTGCCAGCAGTTTTTTGGGAACTAATGAAAAACTGTTTTTT. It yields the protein CASSFLGTNEKLFF.

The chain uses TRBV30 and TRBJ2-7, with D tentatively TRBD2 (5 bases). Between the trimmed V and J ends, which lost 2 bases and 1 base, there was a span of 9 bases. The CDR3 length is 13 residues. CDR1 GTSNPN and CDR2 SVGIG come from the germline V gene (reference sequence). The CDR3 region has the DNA TGTGCCTGGAGTCCCGGGGAATCCTACGAGCAGTACTTC. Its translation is CAWSPGESYEQYF.

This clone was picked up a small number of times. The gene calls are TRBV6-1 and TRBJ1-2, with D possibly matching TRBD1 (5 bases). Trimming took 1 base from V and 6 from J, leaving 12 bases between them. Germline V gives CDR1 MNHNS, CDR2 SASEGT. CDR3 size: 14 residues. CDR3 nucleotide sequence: TGTGCCAGCAGTGAAGGTTCAGGGCAGGATGGCTACACCTTC. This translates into CASSEGSGQDGYTF.

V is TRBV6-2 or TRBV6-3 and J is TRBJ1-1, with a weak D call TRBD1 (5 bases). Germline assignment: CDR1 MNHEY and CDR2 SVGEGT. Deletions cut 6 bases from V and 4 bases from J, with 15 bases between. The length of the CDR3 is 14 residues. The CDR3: CASSTPRGGTEAFF. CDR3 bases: TGTGCCAGCAGCACCCCCCGGGGGGGCACTGAAGCTTTCTTT.

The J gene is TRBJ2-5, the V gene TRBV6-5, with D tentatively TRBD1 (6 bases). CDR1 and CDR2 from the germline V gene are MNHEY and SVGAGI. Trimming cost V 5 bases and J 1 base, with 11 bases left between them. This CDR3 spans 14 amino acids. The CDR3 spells CASSPQGIQETQYF. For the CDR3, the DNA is TGTGCCAGCAGTCCTCAGGGGATCCAAGAGACCCAGTACTTC.

The CDR3: CASSQGGASTDTQYF. The CDR3 DNA is TGCGCCAGCAGCCAGGGGGGGGCCTCCACAGATACGCAGTATTTT. The chain recombines TRBV10-1 with TRBJ2-3; D possibly matches TRBD1 or TRBD2 (7 bases each). Germline V CDR1 and CDR2: WNHNN, SYGVQD (reference sequence). The CDR3 is 15 amino acids. Trimming removed 6 bases at V and 2 bases at J, with 15 bases between.

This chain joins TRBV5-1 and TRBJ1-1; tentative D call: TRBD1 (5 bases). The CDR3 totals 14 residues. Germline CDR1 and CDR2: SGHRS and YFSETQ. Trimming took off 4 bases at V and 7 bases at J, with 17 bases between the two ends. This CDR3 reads CASSRRPGGDEAFF. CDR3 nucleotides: TGCGCCAGCAGCCGACGGCCCGGGGGGGATGAAGCTTTCTTT. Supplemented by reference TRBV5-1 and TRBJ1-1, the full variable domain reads KAGVTQTPRYLIKTRGQQVTLSCSPISGHRSVSWYQQTPGQGLQFLFEYFSETQRNKGNFPGRFSGRQFSNSRSEMNVSTLELGDSALYLCASSRRPGGDEAFFGQGTRLTVV.

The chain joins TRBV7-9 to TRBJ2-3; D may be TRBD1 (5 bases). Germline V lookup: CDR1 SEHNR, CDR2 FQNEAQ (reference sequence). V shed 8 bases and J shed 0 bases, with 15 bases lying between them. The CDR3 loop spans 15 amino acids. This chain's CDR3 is CASAKGKTSTDTQYF. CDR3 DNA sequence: TGTGCCAGCGCGAAGGGGAAGACTAGCACAGATACGCAGTATTTT.

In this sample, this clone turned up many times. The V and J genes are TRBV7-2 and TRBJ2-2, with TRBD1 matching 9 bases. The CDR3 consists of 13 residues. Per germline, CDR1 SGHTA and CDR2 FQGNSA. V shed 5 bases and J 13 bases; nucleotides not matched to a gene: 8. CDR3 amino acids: CASSTGTGTRLFF. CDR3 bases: TGTGCCAGCAGCACTGGGACAGGGACCCGGCTGTTTTTT.

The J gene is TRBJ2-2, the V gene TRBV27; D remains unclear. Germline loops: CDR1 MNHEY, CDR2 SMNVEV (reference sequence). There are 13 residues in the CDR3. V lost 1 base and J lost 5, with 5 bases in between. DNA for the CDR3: TGTGCCAGCAGTTTATGGGGTACCGGGGAGCTGTTTTTT. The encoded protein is CASSLWGTGELFF.

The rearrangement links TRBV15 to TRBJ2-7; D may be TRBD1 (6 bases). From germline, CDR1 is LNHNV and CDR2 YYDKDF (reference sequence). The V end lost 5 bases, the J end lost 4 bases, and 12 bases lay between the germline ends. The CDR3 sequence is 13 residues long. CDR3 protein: CATSFGQRYEQYF. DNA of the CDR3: TGTGCCACCAGCTTCGGACAGAGGTACGAGCAGTACTTC.

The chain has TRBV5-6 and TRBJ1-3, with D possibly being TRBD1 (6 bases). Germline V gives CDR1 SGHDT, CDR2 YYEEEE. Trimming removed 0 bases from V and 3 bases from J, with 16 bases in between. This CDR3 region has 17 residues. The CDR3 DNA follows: TGTGCCAGCAGCTTGGAGCAGGGGCGCCTTAATGGAAACACCATATATTTT. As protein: CASSLEQGRLNGNTIYF.

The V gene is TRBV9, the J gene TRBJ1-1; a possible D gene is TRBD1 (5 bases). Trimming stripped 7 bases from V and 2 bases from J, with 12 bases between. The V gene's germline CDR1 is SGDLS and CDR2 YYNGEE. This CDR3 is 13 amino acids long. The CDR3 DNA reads TGTGCCAGCGGATGGGGGTCAAACACTGAAGCTTTCTTT. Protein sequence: CASGWGSNTEAFF.

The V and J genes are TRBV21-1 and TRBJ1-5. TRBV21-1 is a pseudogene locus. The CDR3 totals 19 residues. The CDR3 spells CASSNISVGLERHNQPQHF. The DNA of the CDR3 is TGTGCCAGCAGCAATATTTCTGTTGGACTGGAGCGCCACAATCAGCCCCAGCATTTT.

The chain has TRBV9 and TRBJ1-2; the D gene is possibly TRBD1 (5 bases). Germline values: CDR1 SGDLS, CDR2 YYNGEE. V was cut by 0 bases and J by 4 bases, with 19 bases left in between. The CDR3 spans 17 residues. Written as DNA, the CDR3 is TGTGCCAGCAGCGTAGCCCACTGGGGGAGGGAGGCCTATGGCTACACCTTC. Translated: CASSVAHWGREAYGYTF.